Listed below are T cell receptor beta chains from one sample, sequenced in a study of spatial heterogeneity in lung cancer. MiXCR was run by TCRdb on the 5' RACE reads, yielding one entry per CDR3 protein. The top ten hold 20% to 30% of the sample, which has 30,000 to 40,000 distinct CDR3 sequences, roughly 5.6% seen once. The sample consisted of PBMCs, taken at surgery. The source of these receptors is a female donor with early-stage non-small cell lung cancer. Both conserved end residues are part of each CDR3. D genes are given only for firm matches. A clone size is listed for some rows: how often the clone was seen (once, few, many), or a class if it is expanded.

v_gene: TRBV7-9
j_gene: TRBJ2-5
d_gene: -
abundance: many
CDR3nt: TGTGCCAGCAGCTTAGTTGCGGCTCAAGAGACCCAGTACTTC
CDR3aa: CASSLVAAQETQYF

v_gene: TRBV7-2
j_gene: TRBJ2-4
d_gene: TRBD1
abundance: medium-sized
CDR3nt: TGTGCCAGCAGCCTCAGGCCGGGACAGGGGATGATGGACTTC
CDR3aa: CASSLRPGQGMMDF

v_gene: TRBV11-3
j_gene: TRBJ2-3
d_gene: TRBD2
abundance: many
CDR3nt: TGTGCCAGCAGCGGCCGACTAGCGGGCACAGATACGCAGTATTTT
CDR3aa: CASSGRLAGTDTQYF

v_gene: TRBV5-1
j_gene: TRBJ1-2
d_gene: -
abundance: -
CDR3nt: TGCGCCAGCAGCTCACCGGGACTCAATGGCTACACCTTC
CDR3aa: CASSSPGLNGYTF

v_gene: TRBV2
j_gene: TRBJ2-3
d_gene: -
abundance: many
CDR3nt: TGTGCCAGCAGTCGCGAGGGAGGCGGCACAGATACGCAGTATTTT
CDR3aa: CASSREGGGTDTQYF

v_gene: TRBV5-1
j_gene: TRBJ1-2
d_gene: -
abundance: many
CDR3nt: TGCGCCAGCAGCTTCTTTCCCTCAGACAAGACAGATGGCTACACCTTC
CDR3aa: CASSFFPSDKTDGYTF

v_gene: TRBV9
j_gene: TRBJ1-1
d_gene: -
abundance: many
CDR3nt: TGTGCCAGCAGCGTAGGACAGCGGACTGAAGCTTTCTTT
CDR3aa: CASSVGQRTEAFF

v_gene: TRBV4-3
j_gene: TRBJ2-2
d_gene: -
abundance: -
CDR3nt: TGCGCCAGCAGCCAAGAACCCGGGGAGCTGTTTTTT
CDR3aa: CASSQEPGELFF

v_gene: TRBV7-9
j_gene: TRBJ1-1
d_gene: TRBD1
abundance: many
CDR3nt: TGTGCCAGCAGTAAGCAGGGGGACACTGAAGCTTTCTTT
CDR3aa: CASSKQGDTEAFF

v_gene: TRBV5-4
j_gene: TRBJ2-3
d_gene: -
abundance: many
CDR3nt: TGTGCCAGCAGCTTGCAGGGACCAGATACGCAGTATTTT
CDR3aa: CASSLQGPDTQYF

v_gene: TRBV7-2
j_gene: TRBJ2-1
d_gene: TRBD2
abundance: many
CDR3nt: TGTGCCAGCAGCTCTACTAGCGTTGAGCAGTTCTTC
CDR3aa: CASSSTSVEQFF

v_gene: TRBV20-1
j_gene: TRBJ1-1
d_gene: -
abundance: many
CDR3nt: TGCAGTGCTGGATCGGCAGGAACTGAAGCTTTCTTT
CDR3aa: CSAGSAGTEAFF

v_gene: TRBV20-1
j_gene: TRBJ2-7
d_gene: TRBD2
abundance: many
CDR3nt: TGCAGTGCTAGAAATTTGGAGCGGGGGTCACATTCCCTCTCCGAGCAGTACTTC
CDR3aa: CSARNLERGSHSLSEQYF

v_gene: TRBV2
j_gene: TRBJ2-3
d_gene: TRBD2
abundance: -
CDR3nt: TGTGCCAGCAGTGGTCCGGGAGGCGGAGATACGCAGTATTTT
CDR3aa: CASSGPGGGDTQYF

v_gene: TRBV2
j_gene: TRBJ1-1
d_gene: -
abundance: -
CDR3nt: TGTGCCAGCAGGGAATCGGACTATCCCACTGAAGCTTTCTTT
CDR3aa: CASRESDYPTEAFF

v_gene: TRBV5-1
j_gene: TRBJ2-2
d_gene: -
abundance: many
CDR3nt: TGCGCCAGCAGCTTAAGAGGGGCATCAAGCGCCGGGGAGCTGTTTTTT
CDR3aa: CASSLRGASSAGELFF

v_gene: TRBV28
j_gene: TRBJ1-2
d_gene: -
abundance: many
CDR3nt: TGTGCCAGCAGTCGAAAGCCCTTTGGAGGCTACACCTTC
CDR3aa: CASSRKPFGGYTF

v_gene: TRBV29-1
j_gene: TRBJ2-3
d_gene: TRBD2
abundance: many
CDR3nt: TGCAGCTTACCCAACAGCGGGGGCCCAGATACGCAGTATTTT
CDR3aa: CSLPNSGGPDTQYF

v_gene: TRBV29-1
j_gene: TRBJ2-3
d_gene: -
abundance: many
CDR3nt: TGCAGCGTCCTCGATGCGGGCCTACGCAGCACAGATACGCAGTATTTT
CDR3aa: CSVLDAGLRSTDTQYF

v_gene: TRBV7-9
j_gene: TRBJ1-5
d_gene: -
abundance: many
CDR3nt: TGTGCCAGCAGCACGGACGCAACGTCGGAGAATCAGCCCCAGCATTTT
CDR3aa: CASSTDATSENQPQHF

v_gene: TRBV5-8
j_gene: TRBJ2-3
d_gene: -
abundance: many
CDR3nt: TGTGCCAGCAGCTTGGCCGGGGGGCCCACAGATACGCAGTATTTT
CDR3aa: CASSLAGGPTDTQYF

v_gene: TRBV20-1
j_gene: TRBJ2-1
d_gene: TRBD1
abundance: many
CDR3nt: TGCAGTGCTAGAGACCACAACAGGGGCTCCTACAATGAGCAGTTCTTC
CDR3aa: CSARDHNRGSYNEQFF

v_gene: TRBV6-5
j_gene: TRBJ2-3
d_gene: -
abundance: many
CDR3nt: TGTGCCAGCAGAAGTAGCGGAACTAGCACAGATACGCAGTATTTT
CDR3aa: CASRSSGTSTDTQYF

v_gene: TRBV7-9
j_gene: TRBJ2-5
d_gene: -
abundance: few
CDR3nt: TGTGCCAGCAGCTTAGCGGGGGGAGAGACCCAGTACTTC
CDR3aa: CASSLAGGETQYF

v_gene: TRBV9
j_gene: TRBJ2-7
d_gene: -
abundance: many
CDR3nt: TGTGCCAGCAGCGTACTAGCGAGTCCCTACGAGCAGTACTTC
CDR3aa: CASSVLASPYEQYF

v_gene: TRBV6-2/TRBV6-3
j_gene: TRBJ1-2
d_gene: -
abundance: medium-sized
CDR3nt: TGTGCCAGCAAGAGTTTCCGAGGCTACACCTTC
CDR3aa: CASKSFRGYTF

v_gene: TRBV10-2
j_gene: TRBJ1-1
d_gene: -
abundance: -
CDR3nt: TGCGCCAGCAGTGAGTGGGCTGAGAACACTGAAGCTTTCTTT
CDR3aa: CASSEWAENTEAFF

v_gene: TRBV3-1
j_gene: TRBJ1-4
d_gene: TRBD1
abundance: many
CDR3nt: TGTGCCAGCAGCCGCCCAGACAGGGAAGAAAAACTGTTTTTT
CDR3aa: CASSRPDREEKLFF

v_gene: TRBV3-1
j_gene: TRBJ2-1
d_gene: TRBD2
abundance: -
CDR3nt: TGTGCCAGCAGCCTAGGACTAGCGGGCAATCTGCACAATGAGCAGTTCTTC
CDR3aa: CASSLGLAGNLHNEQFF

v_gene: TRBV6-5
j_gene: TRBJ2-7
d_gene: TRBD1
abundance: -
CDR3nt: TGTGCCAGCAGTCTGCGGGACAGGGGCTACGAGCAGTACTTC
CDR3aa: CASSLRDRGYEQYF

v_gene: TRBV6-2/TRBV6-3
j_gene: TRBJ2-3
d_gene: TRBD1
abundance: many
CDR3nt: TGTGCCAGCAGGGCAACAGGGGGAGGAACAGATACGCAGTATTTT
CDR3aa: CASRATGGGTDTQYF

v_gene: TRBV5-4
j_gene: TRBJ2-5
d_gene: -
abundance: many
CDR3nt: TGTGCCAGCAGCTTGACGGGGGAGACCCAGTACTTC
CDR3aa: CASSLTGETQYF

v_gene: TRBV19
j_gene: TRBJ1-5
d_gene: -
abundance: -
CDR3nt: TGTGCCAGTAGTCCCCCAACGGGCGATCCCCAGCATTTT
CDR3aa: CASSPPTGDPQHF

v_gene: TRBV28
j_gene: TRBJ1-3
d_gene: -
abundance: many
CDR3nt: TGTGCCATCGGCGGAGGAGGAAACACCATATATTTT
CDR3aa: CAIGGGGNTIYF

v_gene: TRBV28
j_gene: TRBJ1-1
d_gene: TRBD1
abundance: many
CDR3nt: TGTGCCAGCAGTTCCTTTGACAGGGGGATCATGAACACTGAAGCTTTCTTT
CDR3aa: CASSSFDRGIMNTEAFF

v_gene: TRBV20-1
j_gene: TRBJ2-3
d_gene: TRBD1
abundance: few
CDR3nt: TGCAGTGCTAGCGGTGACAGGGAAAAAGATACGCAGTATTTT
CDR3aa: CSASGDREKDTQYF

v_gene: TRBV5-1
j_gene: TRBJ1-1
d_gene: -
abundance: few
CDR3nt: TGCGCCAGCAGCTTGGCCCCGGACGGCCTTGAAGCTTTCTTT
CDR3aa: CASSLAPDGLEAFF

v_gene: TRBV29-1
j_gene: TRBJ1-2
d_gene: -
abundance: many
CDR3nt: TGCAGCGTTGAGTCTGCTGAGGGAGTCTATGGCTACACCTTC
CDR3aa: CSVESAEGVYGYTF

v_gene: TRBV2
j_gene: TRBJ1-6
d_gene: -
abundance: many
CDR3nt: TGTGCCAGCAAGGCAGGTCGTGGGACATATAATTCACCCCTCCACTTT
CDR3aa: CASKAGRGTYNSPLHF

v_gene: TRBV27
j_gene: TRBJ1-2
d_gene: -
abundance: medium-sized
CDR3nt: TGTGCCAGCAGTTTATCCCGGGGCAGTGGCTACACCTTC
CDR3aa: CASSLSRGSGYTF